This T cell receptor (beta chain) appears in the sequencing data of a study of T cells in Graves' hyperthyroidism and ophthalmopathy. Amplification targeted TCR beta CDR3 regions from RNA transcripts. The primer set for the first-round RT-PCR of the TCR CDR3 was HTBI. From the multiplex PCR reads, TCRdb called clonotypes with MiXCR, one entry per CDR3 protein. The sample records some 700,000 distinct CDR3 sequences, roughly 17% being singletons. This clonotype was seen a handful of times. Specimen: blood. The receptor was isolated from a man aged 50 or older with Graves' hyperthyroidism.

Here the CDR3 reads CASSQDPGQGGVSPLHF. CDR3 coding DNA: TGCGCCAGCAGCCAAGATCCGGGACAGGGAGGTGTTTCACCCCTCCACTTT. The rearrangement uses TRBV4-1 and TRBJ1-6, with 9 bases lining up with TRBD1. Germline-derived CDR1 and CDR2 are MGHRA and YSYEKL. The V gene end was trimmed by 0 bases and the J gene end by 9 bases; junction bases not matched to a gene: 9. The CDR3 is made up of 17 amino acids.